The 19 T cell receptor beta chains listed next were all sequenced from one sample in a study of neoadjuvant anti-PD-1 for oral cavity cancer. Time point in this sample: after neoadjuvant nivolumab, at surgical resection. Some clones are missing from TCRdb's copy, which holds only in-frame ones; the method was immunoSEQ multiplex PCR. The sample includes about 37,000 clones, 35% to 45% of them seen just once. This material consisted of tumor tissue, taken after nivolumab (anti-PD-1) treatment. These receptors were taken from a person between 35 and 79 years old with oral cavity squamous cell carcinoma.

This clone was counted only a few times. The genes are TRBV6-5 and TRBJ2-1, with D perhaps TRBD1 or TRBD2 (5 bases each). This CDR3 contains 13 residues. Trimming took off 4 bases at V and 8 bases at J, with 12 bases between the two ends. Germline-derived CDR1 and CDR2 are MNHEY and SVGAGI. CDR3 region: CASSSPRGDEQFF. CDR3 in DNA: TGTGCCAGCAGTTCCCCGAGGGGCGATGAGCAGTTCTTC.

The chain links TRBV4-1 to TRBJ1-6; unclear D gene. Trimming pared 0 bases from V and 8 bases from J, leaving 8 bases between. In germline, CDR1 is MGHRA, CDR2 YSYEKL. The CDR3 spans 14 residues. CDR3 DNA: TGCGCCAGCAGCCAAGAAGAAGGGCATTCACCCCTCCACTTT. The encoded protein is CASSQEEGHSPLHF.

This chain uses TRBV7-9 with TRBJ1-4; D ambiguous. There are 16 residues in the CDR3. Trimming removed 2 bases at V and 2 bases at J, with 12 bases between. Per germline, CDR1 SEHNR and CDR2 FQNEAQ (reference sequence). The CDR3 protein is CASSLRTRYTNEKLFF. CDR3 sequence (DNA): TGTGCCAGCAGCTTACGTACCCGATACACTAATGAAAAACTGTTTTTT.

As for this clone: The sample holds other DNA sequences that translate to the same CDR3. The rearrangement uses TRBV29-1 and TRBJ2-1, with D possibly being TRBD1 or TRBD2 (6 bases each). Trimming left V 6 bases short and J 9 bases short, with 18 bases between. CDR3 length: 13 amino acids. CDR1 SQVTM and CDR2 ANQGSEA come from the germline V gene. The CDR3 loop is CSVKWGALGEQFF. The CDR3 DNA is TGCAGCGTCAAATGGGGGGCCTTAGGTGAGCAGTTCTTC.

This clone appeared a few times. The rearrangement links TRBV5-4 to TRBJ2-1, with TRBD1 as a possible D gene (5 bases). Germline CDR1 SGHNT, CDR2 YYREEE (reference sequence). Trimming pared 4 bases from V and 5 bases from J, leaving 10 bases between. The CDR3 totals 13 residues. For the CDR3, the DNA is TGTGCCAGCAGCCCGACAGCTAACAATGAGCAGTTCTTC. It translates to CASSPTANNEQFF.

The table lists this clone with a few counts. V gene TRBV12-5 combines with J gene TRBJ1-3, with a tentative D call TRBD1 (6 bases). CDR1 is LGHNT and CDR2 is FRNRAP in the germline V gene. This CDR3 is 15 amino acids long. V lost 6 bases to trimming and J lost 7 bases, with 19 bases between them. In nucleotides, the CDR3 is TGTGCTAGTGGCCGCGACAGGTATTATGGGAACACCATATATTTT. Residues: CASGRDRYYGNTIYF.

Only a few counts were recorded for this clone. The chain carries TRBV6-1 and TRBJ1-2, with 7 bases matching TRBD1. Germline V gene data show CDR1 as MNHNS and CDR2 as SASEGT. The CDR3 runs to 13 residues. The trim removed 8 bases at V and 4 bases at J, leaving 7 bases unmatched. The CDR3 protein is CASRTGSSYGYTF. The CDR3 region has the DNA TGTGCCAGCCGGACAGGTTCGTCCTATGGCTACACCTTC.

The V gene is TRBV14, the J gene TRBJ2-1; 9 positions agree with TRBD2. Germline CDR1 is SGHDN and CDR2 is FVKESK. V shed 4 bases, J shed 5 bases, and the junction held 6 bases outside the gene matches. The CDR3 totals 15 residues. CDR3 sequence reads: CASSRWASGNNEQFF. The CDR3 region has the DNA TGTGCCAGCAGCCGATGGGCTAGCGGGAACAATGAGCAGTTCTTC. Drawing the rest from reference TRBV14 and TRBJ2-1, the complete variable domain is EAGVTQFPSHSVIEKGQTVTLRCDPISGHDNLYWYRRVMGKEIKFLLHFVKESKQDESGMPNNRFLAERTGGTYSTLKVQPAELEDSGVYFCASSRWASGNNEQFFGPGTRLTVL.

This clone was observed many times. V gene TRBV5-6 combines with J gene TRBJ2-7; TRBD1 or TRBD2 may be the D gene (6 bases each). This CDR3 has 13 residues. The V gene lost 4 bases and the J gene lost 5 bases, with 13 bases spanning the gap. Germline V gene data show CDR1 as SGHDT and CDR2 as YYEEEE. The CDR3 region has the DNA TGTGCCAGCAGCAGAGGGGGGCGGGACGAGCAGTACTTC. Translating it yields CASSRGGRDEQYF.

This clone turned up a few times. V is TRBV29-1 and J is TRBJ1-1; 7 bases fit TRBD1. The CDR3 has 13 residues. The V segment lost 5 bases and the J segment 0 bases; nucleotides outside the gene matches: 3. The germline CDR1 and CDR2 sequences are SQVTM and ANQGSEA. The CDR3 is CSVRGQLNTEAFF. For the CDR3, the DNA is TGCAGCGTTAGGGGACAGTTGAACACTGAAGCTTTCTTT. Based on the CDR3 plus reference TRBV29-1 and TRBJ1-1, the full variable domain is SAVISQKPSRDICQRGTSLTIQCQVDSQVTMMFWYRQQPGQSLTLIATANQGSEATYESGFVIDKFPISRPNLTFSTLTVSNMSPEDSSIYLCSVRGQLNTEAFFGQGTRLTVV.

In this sample, this clone turned up a few times. V is TRBV19 and J is TRBJ1-2; the match to TRBD1 covers 8 bases. The CDR3 totals 15 residues. After removal of 5 bases from V and 3 bases from J, the junction contained 8 bases not matched to a gene. CDR1 is LNHDA and CDR2 is SQIVND in the germline V gene (reference sequence). The DNA of the CDR3 is TGTGCCAGTAGTGCCAAGGGACAGGTCGACTATGGCTACACCTTC. As protein: CASSAKGQVDYGYTF.

CDR3 nucleotides: TGTGCCAGCAGTGATAGACTAGCGGGCCCTGTCCTGACTTTC. This translates into CASSDRLAGPVLTF. The V and J genes are TRBV2 and TRBJ2-6, with 10 positions matching TRBD2. CDR3 length equals 14 residues. Trimming removed 3 bases from V and 13 bases from J; junction bases left unmatched: 6. Germline loops: CDR1 SNHLY, CDR2 FYNNEI.

This clone was detected many times. This chain links TRBV7-2 with TRBJ1-2, with no clear D. This CDR3 spans 13 amino acids. Germline loops: CDR1 SGHTA, CDR2 FQGNSA. With 5 bases removed from V and 2 bases from J, the gap between germline ends came to 9 bases. CDR3 sequence: CASSPKGNYGYTF. Here the CDR3 DNA reads TGTGCCAGCAGCCCGAAGGGAAACTATGGCTACACCTTC.

The chain combines TRBV4-2 with TRBJ1-2, with D perhaps matching TRBD1 (6 bases). In germline, CDR1 is LGHNA, CDR2 YNFKEQ. The germline V and J ends were trimmed by 1 base and 2 bases, with 14 bases remaining between them. This CDR3 is 16 amino acids long. CDR3 loop: CASSQAAGVSNYGYTF. Here the CDR3 DNA reads TGTGCCAGCAGCCAAGCGGCAGGGGTTTCGAACTATGGCTACACCTTC.

This clone came up once. The J gene is TRBJ2-7, the V gene TRBV28; D perhaps matches TRBD1 (7 bases). Germline CDR1 and CDR2: MDHEN and SYDVKM. This CDR3 is built from 16 residues. Trimming took 5 bases from V and 7 from J, leaving 24 bases between them. CDR3 sequence (DNA): TGTGCCAGCAGTAGACTGACAGGGCGGGATTGGTGTGAGCAGTACTTC. It translates to CASSRLTGRDWCEQYF.

In DNA form, the CDR3 reads TGTGCCTGGAGTGTACAACCGTTAGGGAACACCATATATTTT. Translation gives CAWSVQPLGNTIYF. The J gene is TRBJ1-3, the V gene TRBV30; no clear D. V was pared by 0 bases and J by 7 bases, with 13 bases between. Germline V gives CDR1 GTSNPN, CDR2 SVGIG (reference sequence). This CDR3 is built from 14 residues.

This chain connects TRBV30 to TRBJ2-1, with D unresolved. This CDR3 region has 12 residues. Germline V lookup: CDR1 GTSNPN, CDR2 SVGIG (reference sequence). Trimming shortened V by 3 bases and J by 8 bases, and 11 bases separated the two germline ends. The CDR3 DNA sequence: TGTGCCTGGAGATTTGGGGAACATGAGCAGTTCTTC. It is translated as CAWRFGEHEQFF.

This clone has only one observation. The CDR3 region is CASSQSTGDNQPQHF. CDR3 sequence (DNA): TGTGCCAGCTCCCAATCGACAGGAGACAATCAGCCCCAGCATTTT. J is TRBJ1-5 and V is TRBV18; TRBD1 is a possible D gene (6 bases). Germline-derived CDR1 and CDR2 are KGHSH and LQKENI. The CDR3 is 15 amino acids. The V end lost 6 bases, the J end lost 3 bases, and 15 bases lay between the germline ends. The full variable domain, its missing parts supplied by reference TRBV18 and TRBJ1-5, is NAGVMQNPRHLVRRRGQEARLRCSPMKGHSHVYWYRQLPEEGLKFMVYLQKENIIDESGMPKERFSAEFPKEGPSILRIQQVVRGDSAAYFCASSQSTGDNQPQHFGDGTRLSIL.

This clone was detected a few times. The chain has TRBV6-1 and TRBJ2-7; 10 positions match TRBD2. V gave up 6 bases and J gave up 4 bases; unmatched junction bases: 6. Germline-derived CDR1 and CDR2 are MNHNS and SASEGT. This CDR3 region has 14 residues. CDR3: CASRVGTSEYEQYF. As DNA, the CDR3 is TGTGCCAGCAGGGTCGGGACTAGCGAATACGAGCAGTACTTC.